A single sample is the source of the 8 T cell receptor beta chains below, sequenced in a study of shared clonotypes between healthy human individuals. TCRdb keeps only in-frame clones here, not all; method: immunoSEQ multiplex PCR. The repertoire holds some 580,000 clones, roughly 98% seen once, with approximately 0.33% in the top ten. Selected positively for CCR7 and CD45RO-negative, naive CD8 cells excluded terminally differentiated effector memory CD45RA+ cells. Material for sequencing was naive CD8+ T cells sorted from blood. The receptors shown here come from a man aged 30 to 39 in good health.

The V and J genes are TRBV2 and TRBJ1-5, with 9 bases aligning to TRBD1. Per the germline V gene, CDR1 is SNHLY and CDR2 is FYNNEI. Unmatched junction bases numbered 4, after V lost 6 bases and J lost 1 base. This CDR3 has 15 residues. The CDR3 sequence is CASSRTGESNQPQHF. CDR3 sequence (DNA): TGTGCCAGCAGCAGGACAGGGGAGAGCAATCAGCCCCAGCATTTT.

This chain uses TRBV19 with TRBJ1-1; D remains unclear. Germline values: CDR1 LNHDA, CDR2 SQIVND (reference sequence). The germline V and J ends were trimmed by 6 bases and 1 base, with 6 bases remaining between them. This CDR3 is built from 12 residues. The CDR3 reads CASRAGNTEAFF. The CDR3 bases are TGTGCCAGTAGGGCAGGGAACACTGAAGCTTTCTTT.

V is TRBV9 and J is TRBJ2-7, with D tentatively TRBD1 or TRBD2 (6 bases each). V gave up 3 bases and J gave up 4 bases, with 14 bases separating them. The CDR3 length is 14 residues. Germline CDR1 and CDR2: SGDLS and YYNGEE. The CDR3 reads CASSGGGTIYEQYF. For the CDR3, the DNA is TGTGCCAGCAGCGGAGGGGGGACGATATACGAGCAGTACTTC.

The J gene is TRBJ1-1, the V gene TRBV12-5; no definite D call. V lost 2 bases and J 8 bases, leaving 9 bases between the germline ends. Germline loops: CDR1 LGHNT, CDR2 FRNRAP. The CDR3 totals 12 residues. CDR3 in amino acids: CASGLFGEEAFF. For the CDR3, the DNA is TGTGCTAGTGGTTTGTTTGGCGAGGAAGCTTTCTTT.

The chain links TRBV11-2 to TRBJ2-7; no firm D call. CDR1 is SGHAT, CDR2 FQNNGV, per germline. Trimming left V 2 bases short and J 9 bases short, with 5 bases between. The CDR3 is made up of 10 amino acids. The chain's CDR3 is CASSLNRQYF. In DNA form, the CDR3 reads TGTGCCAGCAGCTTAAACAGGCAGTACTTC.

This clone came up once. J is TRBJ2-4 and V is TRBV7-3; maybe TRBD2 (5 bases). The length of the CDR3 is 14 residues. The germline V gene has CDR1 SGHTA and CDR2 FQGTGA. Between the trimmed V and J ends, which lost 3 bases and 6 bases, there was a span of 12 bases. CDR3 sequence reads: CASSFEGPLNIQYF. The CDR3 nucleotides read TGTGCCAGCAGCTTTGAGGGCCCCCTAAACATTCAGTACTTC.

This sequence joins TRBV6-1 and TRBJ2-7; 7 bases match TRBD1. The CDR3 has 14 amino acids. Germline V gene sequence: CDR1 MNHNS, CDR2 SASEGT. V lost 6 bases, J lost 2 bases, and 7 bases stayed unmatched. CDR3 nucleotides: TGTGCCAGCAGGGGGGACAGTCAAACCTACGAGCAGTACTTC. Protein product: CASRGDSQTYEQYF.

The chain is built from TRBV9 and TRBJ2-5; tentatively, D is TRBD1 (5 bases). V was clipped by 4 bases and J by 6 bases, with 13 bases between them. The germline CDR1 and CDR2 sequences are SGDLS and YYNGEE. The CDR3 is made up of 13 amino acids. DNA for the CDR3: TGTGCCAGCAGCCCGCCCAGGGCGAAGACCCAGTACTTC. Protein sequence: CASSPPRAKTQYF.